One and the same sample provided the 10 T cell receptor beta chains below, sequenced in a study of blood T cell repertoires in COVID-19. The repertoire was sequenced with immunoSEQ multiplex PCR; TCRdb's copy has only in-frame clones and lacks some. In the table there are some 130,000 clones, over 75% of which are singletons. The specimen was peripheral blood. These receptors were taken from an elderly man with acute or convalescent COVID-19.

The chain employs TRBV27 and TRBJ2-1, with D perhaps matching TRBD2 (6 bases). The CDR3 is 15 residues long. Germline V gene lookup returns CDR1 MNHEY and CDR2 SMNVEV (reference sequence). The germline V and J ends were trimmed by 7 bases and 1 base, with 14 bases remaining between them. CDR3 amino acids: CASTTGRGSYNEQFF. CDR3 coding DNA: TGTGCCAGCACTACCGGACGGGGGTCCTACAATGAGCAGTTCTTC.

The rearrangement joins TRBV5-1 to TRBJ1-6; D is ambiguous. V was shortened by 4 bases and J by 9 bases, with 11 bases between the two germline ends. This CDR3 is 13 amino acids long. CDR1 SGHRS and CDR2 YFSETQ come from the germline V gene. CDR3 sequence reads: CASSSVGSSPLHF. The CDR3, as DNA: TGCGCCAGCAGCAGCGTCGGCAGTTCACCCCTCCACTTT.

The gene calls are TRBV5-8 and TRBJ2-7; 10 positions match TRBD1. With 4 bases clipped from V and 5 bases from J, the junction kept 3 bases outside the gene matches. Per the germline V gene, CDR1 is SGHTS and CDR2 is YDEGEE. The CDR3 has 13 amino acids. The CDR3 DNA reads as TGTGCCAGCAGCAAGGGACAGGGGAACGAGCAGTACTTC. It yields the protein CASSKGQGNEQYF.

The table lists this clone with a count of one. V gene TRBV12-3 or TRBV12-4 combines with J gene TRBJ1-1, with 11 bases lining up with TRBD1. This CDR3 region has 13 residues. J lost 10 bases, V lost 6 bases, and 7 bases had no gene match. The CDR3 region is CASSRGTGGAAFF. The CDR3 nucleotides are TGTGCCAGCAGCCGCGGGACAGGGGGTGCAGCTTTCTTT.

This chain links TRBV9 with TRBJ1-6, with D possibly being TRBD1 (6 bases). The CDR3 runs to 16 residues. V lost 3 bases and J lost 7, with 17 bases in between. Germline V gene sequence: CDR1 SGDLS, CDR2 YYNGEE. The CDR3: CASSGPSGTINSPLHF. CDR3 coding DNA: TGTGCCAGCAGCGGACCCTCCGGGACAATAAATTCACCCCTCCACTTT.

The CDR3 sequence is CASAGGRQETQYF. CDR3 bases: TGTGCCAGCGCAGGGGGTCGCCAAGAGACCCAGTACTTC. The chain couples TRBV19 to TRBJ2-5, with TRBD1 matching over 7 bases. This CDR3 is built from 13 residues. The ends lost 9 bases at V and 1 base at J; junction bases unmatched: 5. CDR1 and CDR2 from the germline V gene are LNHDA and SQIVND (reference sequence).

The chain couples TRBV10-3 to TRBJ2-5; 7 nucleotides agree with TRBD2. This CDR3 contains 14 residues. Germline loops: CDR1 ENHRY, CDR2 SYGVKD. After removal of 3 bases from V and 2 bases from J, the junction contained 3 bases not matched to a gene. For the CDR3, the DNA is TGTGCCATCAGTGATTCGGGGGGACAAGAGACCCAGTACTTC. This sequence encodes CAISDSGGQETQYF.

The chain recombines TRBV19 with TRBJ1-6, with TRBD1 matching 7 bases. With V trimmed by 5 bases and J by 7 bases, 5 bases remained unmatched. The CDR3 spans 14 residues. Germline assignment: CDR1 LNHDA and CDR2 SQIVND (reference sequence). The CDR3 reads CASSPDRANSPLHF. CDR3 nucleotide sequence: TGTGCCAGTAGTCCCGACAGGGCCAATTCACCCCTCCACTTT.

The CDR3 loop reads CASSTTGFPYEQYF. As DNA, the CDR3 is TGTGCCAGTAGTACCACAGGGTTCCCCTACGAGCAGTACTTC. J is TRBJ2-7 and V is TRBV19, with a possible D match to TRBD1 (6 bases). Per germline, CDR1 LNHDA and CDR2 SQIVND (reference sequence). The CDR3 is 14 residues long. V lost 4 bases and J lost 2, with 12 bases in between.

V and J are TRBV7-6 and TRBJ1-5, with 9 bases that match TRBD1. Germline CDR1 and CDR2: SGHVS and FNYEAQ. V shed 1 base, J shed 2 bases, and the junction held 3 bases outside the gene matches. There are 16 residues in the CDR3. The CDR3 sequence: CASSLGRTGGNQPQHF. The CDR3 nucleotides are TGTGCCAGCAGCTTAGGGAGGACAGGGGGCAATCAGCCCCAGCATTTT.